The 14 T cell receptor beta chains presented below share a single source sample, sequenced in a study of blood T cell repertoires in COVID-19. TCRdb's copy holds only in-frame clones and misses some; the assay was immunoSEQ multiplex PCR. The sample records about 220,000 clones, 75% to 90% being singletons. Specimen: peripheral blood. These receptors were taken from a woman in her seventies with COVID-19, enrolled during active disease.

The CDR3 is CASSPRTGGVLYTEAFF. The CDR3, as DNA: TGTGCCAGCAGCCCGCGGACAGGGGGCGTTTTGTACACTGAAGCTTTCTTT. The chain links TRBV7-9 to TRBJ1-1; 11 bases line up with TRBD1. V shed 5 bases, J shed 3 bases, and the junction held 11 bases outside the gene matches. The V gene's germline CDR1 is SEHNR and CDR2 FQNEAQ (reference sequence). This CDR3 is built from 17 residues.

The chain links TRBV2 to TRBJ2-7; D is perhaps TRBD2 (6 bases). Per germline, CDR1 SNHLY and CDR2 FYNNEI. Trimming pared 3 bases from V and 2 bases from J, leaving 17 bases between. The CDR3 has 16 residues. DNA for the CDR3: TGTGCCAGCAGTGATGGGCGGGACGTTTTTCCCTACGAGCAGTACTTC. It codes for CASSDGRDVFPYEQYF.

CDR3 loop: CASRGAGGSPLHF. The CDR3 DNA sequence: TGTGCCAGCAGGGGGGCAGGGGGTTCACCCCTCCACTTT. The J gene is TRBJ1-6, the V gene TRBV6-5; 7 nucleotides match TRBD1. The CDR3 has 13 residues. Germline-derived CDR1 and CDR2 are MNHEY and SVGAGI. V shed 6 bases and J 9 bases; nucleotides not matched to a gene: 5.

The CDR3 sequence: CASSLYSSYNEQFF. DNA for the CDR3: TGTGCCAGCAGCTTATACAGCTCCTACAATGAGCAGTTCTTC. This chain joins TRBV11-3 and TRBJ2-1; no definite D call. This CDR3 comprises 14 residues. Trimming removed 2 bases from V and 0 bases from J, with 5 bases in between. Germline CDR1 reads SGHNT; CDR2 reads YENEEA.

The rearrangement joins TRBV9 to TRBJ2-5, with 7 bases fitting TRBD1. V shed 0 bases, J shed 0 bases, and the junction held 11 bases outside the gene matches. The CDR3 loop spans 18 amino acids. Germline CDR1 SGDLS, CDR2 YYNGEE. CDR3 nucleotides: TGTGCCAGCAGCGTAGCGTCCGGTACCCAGGGGGACCAAGAGACCCAGTACTTC. Translated: CASSVASGTQGDQETQYF.

V usage is TRBV4-3 and J usage is TRBJ1-2; TRBD1 matches 7 bases. The CDR3 is made up of 15 amino acids. J gave up 7 bases and V 1 base, and 9 bases lay outside the gene matches. CDR1 LGHNA and CDR2 YSLEER come from the germline V gene. The CDR3 loop reads CASSQAQGRGVGYTF. The DNA of the CDR3 is TGCGCCAGCAGCCAAGCACAGGGGCGCGGAGTTGGCTACACCTTC.

V and J are TRBV18 and TRBJ1-2; perhaps TRBD1 as D (5 bases). CDR3 size: 16 residues. Trimming shortened V by 3 bases and J by 8 bases, and 22 bases separated the two germline ends. Germline CDR1 is KGHSH and CDR2 is LQKENI. The DNA for the CDR3 is TGTGCCAGCTCACCGGCCGATACCAGGGACTTCGGGGGCTACACCTTC. Its protein product is CASSPADTRDFGGYTF.

This rearrangement joins TRBV6-4 to TRBJ2-7, with D possibly TRBD2 on 6 matching bases. Trimming cost V 3 bases and J 3 bases, with 15 bases left between them. Germline CDR1 is MRHNA and CDR2 is SNTAGT. This CDR3 has 15 amino acids. In DNA, the CDR3 is TGTGCCAGCAGTGATAATACATGGACTATCTACGAGCAGTACTTC. Translated: CASSDNTWTIYEQYF.

The rearrangement joins TRBV19 to TRBJ1-1; a weak D match, TRBD1 (6 bases). CDR3 size: 15 residues. Between the trimmed V and J ends, which lost 3 bases and 4 bases, there was a span of 15 bases. Germline V gene data show CDR1 as LNHDA and CDR2 as SQIVND (reference sequence). In DNA, the CDR3 is TGTGCCAGTAGTATCCTCAGGGGTAGATCCACTGAAGCTTTCTTT. Translating gives CASSILRGRSTEAFF.

This clone was seen only a few times. This chain uses TRBV24-1 with TRBJ2-6; perhaps TRBD2 as D (5 bases). Germline CDR1 and CDR2: KGHDR and SFDVKD. CDR3 length: 13 residues. CDR3 coding DNA: TGTGCAACGGGGAACTCTGGGGCCAACGTCCTGACTTTC. Its translation is CATGNSGANVLTF.

The chain joins TRBV4-1 to TRBJ2-7; 7 bases map to TRBD1. Germline V gene lookup returns CDR1 MGHRA and CDR2 YSYEKL. Unmatched junction bases numbered 14, after V lost 0 bases and J lost 9 bases. The CDR3 runs to 16 residues. CDR3: CASSQDGFGTVGVQYF. The CDR3 DNA reads as TGCGCCAGCAGCCAAGATGGGTTCGGGACAGTGGGAGTGCAGTACTTC.

CDR3 sequence (DNA): TGTGCCAGCAGTACCCCCCGGCAGGGGATATATGGCTACACCTTC. Protein sequence: CASSTPRQGIYGYTF. The chain uses TRBV6-6 and TRBJ1-2; possibly TRBD1 for D (6 bases). Germline CDR1 reads MNHNY; CDR2 reads SVGAGI (reference sequence). The CDR3 sequence is 15 residues long. V lost 5 bases, J lost 5 bases, and 18 bases lay in between.

The chain carries TRBV19 and TRBJ2-3, with TRBD1 as a possible D gene (6 bases). Trimming left V 4 bases short and J 2 bases short, with 13 bases between. Per the germline V gene, CDR1 is LNHDA and CDR2 is SQIVND (reference sequence). The length of the CDR3 is 15 residues. The CDR3 sequence is CASSRTDLITDTQYF. The CDR3 coding sequence is TGTGCCAGTAGTAGGACAGACCTAATCACAGATACGCAGTATTTT.

The chain joins TRBV9 to TRBJ2-7; 10 bases agree with TRBD1. With V trimmed by 5 bases and J by 7 bases, 6 bases remained unmatched. The CDR3 totals 13 residues. Germline lookup yields CDR1 SGDLS and CDR2 YYNGEE. The CDR3 loop reads CASSWTGGDEQYF. The DNA for the CDR3 is TGTGCCAGCAGTTGGACAGGGGGGGATGAGCAGTACTTC. Full variable domain (remainder filled in from reference TRBV9 and TRBJ2-7): DSGVTQTPKHLITATGQRVTLRCSPRSGDLSVYWYQQSLDQGLQFLIQYYNGEERAKGNILERFSAQQFPDLHSELNLSSLELGDSALYFCASSWTGGDEQYFGPGTRLTVT.